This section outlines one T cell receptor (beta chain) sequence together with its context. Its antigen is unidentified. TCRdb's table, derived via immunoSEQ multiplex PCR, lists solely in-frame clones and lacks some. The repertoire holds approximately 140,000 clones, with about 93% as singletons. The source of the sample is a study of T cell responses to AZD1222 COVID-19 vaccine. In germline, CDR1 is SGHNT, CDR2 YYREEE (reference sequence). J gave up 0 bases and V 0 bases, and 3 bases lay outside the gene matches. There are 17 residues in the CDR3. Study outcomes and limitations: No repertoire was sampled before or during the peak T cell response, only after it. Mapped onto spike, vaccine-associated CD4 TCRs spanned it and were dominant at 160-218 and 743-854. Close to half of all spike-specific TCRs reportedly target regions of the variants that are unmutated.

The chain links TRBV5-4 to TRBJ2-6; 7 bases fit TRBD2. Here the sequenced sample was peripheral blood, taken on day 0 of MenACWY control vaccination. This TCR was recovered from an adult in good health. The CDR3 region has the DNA TGTGCCAGCAGCTTGGCGGGAGGAACCTCTGGGGCCAACGTCCTGACTTTC. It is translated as CASSLAGGTSGANVLTF.